The present T cell receptor (beta chain) was sequenced within a study of tumor and adjacent non-tumor tissue in lung cancer. RNA was extracted from bulk tissue without any cell sorting. A modified ARM-PCR protocol with three rounds of nested PCR amplified TCRbeta. TCRdb reprocessed the multiplex PCR reads via MiXCR and lists one record per CDR3 protein. The repertoire holds some 93,000 distinct CDR3 sequences, with roughly 70% as singletons. With regard to this clonotype: Antigen unknown.

Study-level findings and limits: Tumor TCR diversity, when higher, was linked to shorter survival.

Between the trimmed V and J ends, which lost 0 bases and 7 bases, there was a span of 19 bases. The CDR3 is made up of 16 amino acids. CDR1 is MGHRA, CDR2 YSYEKL, per germline. The chain employs TRBV4-1 and TRBJ2-7, with D tentatively TRBD2 (5 bases). This sequence was found in a man in his sixties with non-small cell lung cancer. Sequencing was carried out using lung tumor tissue. The DNA of the CDR3 is TGCGCCAGCAGCCAAGATACAGTGCTCGGGAACAATGAGCAGTACTTC. Its protein is CASSQDTVLGNNEQYF.